The 6 T cell receptor beta chains listed next were all sequenced from one sample in a study of shared clonotypes between healthy human individuals. Generated by immunoSEQ multiplex PCR, the TCRdb table keeps only in-frame clones and is missing some. Of millions of clones in the sample, over 85% are singletons; the top ten hold around 1.1%. Naive CD8 cells lacked CD45RO and underwent positive selection for CCR7, leaving out terminally differentiated effector memory CD45RA+ cells. The sequenced material came from naive CD8+ T cells sorted from blood. All receptors come from a young man in good health.

This clone has only one observation. Other nucleotide sequences from this sample produce the same CDR3. The gene calls are TRBV9 and TRBJ2-7; D is unclear. V was trimmed by 4 bases and J by 2 bases, leaving 7 bases between them. Looked up from germline, CDR1 is SGDLS and CDR2 is YYNGEE. CDR3 length: 12 amino acids. In DNA form, the CDR3 reads TGTGCCAGCAGCCCCGGTGCCTACGAGCAGTACTTC. Protein product: CASSPGAYEQYF.

The rearrangement uses TRBV5-1 and TRBJ2-5, with unresolved D. V lost 0 bases to trimming and J lost 4 bases, with 10 bases between them. From germline, CDR1 is SGHRS and CDR2 YFSETQ. The CDR3 spans 14 residues. CDR3 in amino acids: CASSLAQRGETQYF. In nucleotides, the CDR3 is TGCGCCAGCAGCTTGGCCCAGAGAGGAGAGACCCAGTACTTC.

To note about this clone: At one end, the junction sequence differs from germline, possibly due to a read error. This chain joins TRBV4-3 and TRBJ2-7; D is perhaps TRBD1 (6 bases). Germline CDR1 is LGHNA and CDR2 is YSLEER. The CDR3 totals 13 residues. For the CDR3, the DNA is TGCGCCAGCAGCCTTGCTGACCCGGGACATCTAATTTTC. Translated, it gives CASSLADPGHLIF.

The V and J genes are TRBV4-3 and TRBJ2-7; D uncertain. The CDR3 loop spans 15 amino acids. Germline lookup yields CDR1 LGHNA and CDR2 YSLEER. The germline V and J ends were trimmed by 0 bases and 0 bases, with 9 bases remaining between them. CDR3 DNA: TGCGCCAGCAGCCAAGACACCACGGACTCCTACGAGCAGTACTTC. Protein sequence: CASSQDTTDSYEQYF.

The chain combines TRBV7-9 with TRBJ2-7; D might be TRBD1 (6 bases). The CDR3 has 14 amino acids. The V gene's germline CDR1 is SEHNR and CDR2 FQNEAQ (reference sequence). The V end was cut by 5 bases, the J end by 2 bases, with 13 bases between. The CDR3 loop is CASSGPGDPYEQYF. CDR3 coding DNA: TGTGCCAGCAGCGGTCCAGGGGACCCCTACGAGCAGTACTTC. The whole variable domain, filled in from reference TRBV7-9 and TRBJ2-7, reads DTGVSQNPRHKITKRGQNVTFRCDPISEHNRLYWYRQTLGQGPEFLTYFQNEAQLEKSRLLSDRFSAERPKGSFSTLEIQRTEQGDSAMYLCASSGPGDPYEQYFGPGTRLTVT.

The chain combines TRBV6-1 with TRBJ2-1; the D is unclear. Trimming removed 3 bases from V and 7 bases from J, with 7 bases in between. This CDR3 contains 12 residues. Germline CDR1 is MNHNS and CDR2 is SASEGT. The CDR3 protein is CASSDDWNEQFF. DNA for the CDR3: TGTGCCAGCAGTGACGACTGGAATGAGCAGTTCTTC.